Listed below are T cell receptor beta chains from one sample, sequenced in a study of Ad26.COV2.S vaccination and SARS-CoV-2 variants. Assay used: immunoSEQ multiplex PCR; TCRdb lists only in-frame clones, some missing. The table lists roughly 330,000 clones, around 90% of them singletons. Sample: peripheral blood, taken in a trial of Ad26.COV2.S vaccine versus placebo. These receptors originate from a person aged 18 to 59 who received the Ad26.COV2.S COVID-19 vaccine or a placebo. CDR3s include the opening cysteine and the closing phenylalanine or tryptophan. Fields, in order: V gene, D gene, J gene, clone size, CDR3 protein, CDR3 DNA. A D gene is named only where the DNA matches it firmly. For some rows the clone size is stated as once, few or many, or as a class when expanded; others skip it.

>TRBV13|NA|TRBJ1-2|NA
CASRPSGVYGYTF
TGTGCCAGCAGGCCCTCGGGGGTCTATGGCTACACCTTC
>TRBV6-6|TRBD1|TRBJ1-6|NA
CASSFTGEGSSPLHF
TGTGCCAGCAGCTTTACAGGGGAGGGAAGCTCACCCCTCCACTTT
>TRBV7-9|NA|TRBJ1-1|few
CASIPPRWETEAFF
TGTGCCAGCATCCCTCCGCGGTGGGAGACTGAAGCTTTCTTT
>TRBV11-2|NA|TRBJ2-3|NA
CASSWYRDFTDTQYF
TGTGCCAGCAGCTGGTACAGGGACTTCACAGATACGCAGTATTTT
>TRBV27|NA|TRBJ1-5|NA
CASSLFPTDMGGRPQHF
TGTGCCAGCAGTTTATTCCCGACGGATATGGGCGGACGGCCCCAGCATTTT
>TRBV6-1|TRBD2|TRBJ2-1|NA
CASSARRLAGPPNEQFF
TGTGCCAGCAGTGCCCGCAGACTAGCGGGTCCCCCCAATGAGCAGTTCTTC
>TRBV4-3|TRBD1|TRBJ2-1|few
CASSQSAPGQGDSYNEQFF
TGCGCCAGCAGCCAATCAGCCCCGGGACAGGGGGACTCCTACAATGAGCAGTTCTTC
>TRBV3-1/TRBV3-2|NA|TRBJ2-3|NA
CASSPGPPGSDTQYF
TGTGCCAGCAGCCCCGGACCTCCCGGCTCGGATACGCAGTATTTT
>TRBV27|TRBD1|TRBJ2-2|NA
CASSPTGTGPRGAGELFF
TGTGCCAGCAGTCCCACAGGGACAGGCCCTCGAGGGGCCGGGGAGCTGTTTTTT
>TRBV27|NA|TRBJ1-1|NA
CASRKTVNTEAFF
TGTGCCAGCAGGAAGACGGTGAACACTGAAGCTTTCTTT
>TRBV29-1|NA|TRBJ1-1|NA
CSAKQRLTPEAFF
TGCAGCGCAAAACAGAGGTTAACCCCTGAAGCTTTCTTT
>TRBV6-5|TRBD1|TRBJ1-2|NA
CASSKNPGQRNGYTF
TGTGCCAGCAGTAAAAACCCGGGACAGAGAAATGGCTACACCTTC
>TRBV2|NA|TRBJ1-1|NA
CASPPGTMNTEAFF
TGTGCCAGCCCGCCGGGGACAATGAACACTGAAGCTTTCTTT
>TRBV18|NA|TRBJ2-1|NA
CASSHHQGGDEQFF
TGTGCCAGCTCACATCATCAGGGAGGCGATGAGCAGTTCTTC
>TRBV7-9|TRBD2|TRBJ2-3|NA
CASSSQTSARLTDTQYF
TGTGCCAGCAGCTCCCAGACTAGCGCGAGACTCACAGATACGCAGTATTTT
>TRBV30|NA|TRBJ2-1|NA
CAWSAGLTYNEQFF
TGTGCCTGGAGTGCCGGGCTTACCTACAATGAGCAGTTCTTC
>TRBV28|NA|TRBJ1-2|NA
CASSFSGYTF
TGTGCCAGCAGTTTTTCCGGCTACACCTTC
>TRBV7-6|NA|TRBJ1-4|NA
CASSFGGATNEKLFF
TGTGCCAGCAGCTTTGGGGGTGCAACTAATGAAAAACTGTTTTTT
>TRBV5-1|NA|TRBJ1-1|NA
CASSLDPGRVGTEAFF
TGCGCCAGCAGCTTGGATCCAGGGAGGGTGGGCACTGAAGCTTTCTTT
>TRBV6-5|NA|TRBJ1-1|once
CASGRHVLNTEAFF
TGTGCCAGCGGCCGACACGTCCTGAACACTGAAGCTTTCTTT
>TRBV24-1|NA|TRBJ2-1|once
CATSERTAPYNEQFF
TGTGCCACCAGTGAAAGGACAGCTCCCTACAATGAGCAGTTCTTC
>TRBV11-3|NA|TRBJ1-5|NA
CASSLAVGGRPYMGNQPQHF
TGTGCCAGCAGCTTAGCTGTCGGGGGGAGGCCATATATGGGCAATCAGCCCCAGCATTTT
>TRBV5-5|NA|TRBJ1-5|NA
CASSFEGVGPQHF
TGTGCCAGCAGCTTTGAGGGGGTGGGACCCCAGCATTTT
>TRBV6-2/TRBV6-3|NA|TRBJ1-2|NA
CASSYGQPDNYGYTF
TGTGCCAGCAGTTACGGACAGCCTGATAACTATGGCTACACCTTC
>TRBV20-1|NA|TRBJ2-3|NA
CSASDVGRRLSGTDTQYF
TGCAGTGCTAGTGATGTAGGGAGACGCTTATCGGGCACAGATACGCAGTATTTT
>TRBV28|NA|TRBJ1-5|NA
CASSSRTLYYSNQPQHF
TGTGCCAGCAGTTCCCGGACACTTTATTATAGCAATCAGCCCCAGCATTTT
>TRBV28|NA|TRBJ1-1|NA
CASRTTSAVGATEAFF
TGTGCCAGCAGGACCACCAGCGCCGTGGGGGCCACTGAAGCTTTCTTT
>TRBV5-4|NA|TRBJ2-5|NA
CASSRGGTGQETQYF
TGTGCCAGCAGCAGGGGAGGGACAGGACAAGAGACCCAGTACTTC
>TRBV18|NA|TRBJ1-2|NA
CASSPGGLVYGYTF
TGTGCCAGCTCACCGGGGGGGCTGGTCTATGGCTACACCTTC
>TRBV5-1|TRBD1|TRBJ1-5|NA
CASSPGQGEDGPHNQPQHF
TGCGCCAGCAGCCCCGGACAGGGGGAGGACGGTCCCCATAATCAGCCCCAGCATTTT
>TRBV3-1/TRBV3-2|NA|TRBJ2-2|NA
CASSPPTVTGELFF
TGTGCCAGCAGCCCCCCGACAGTTACCGGGGAGCTGTTTTTT
>TRBV3-1/TRBV3-2|NA|TRBJ1-3|NA
CATLSSGNTIYF
TGTGCCACCCTTAGCTCTGGAAACACCATATATTTT
>TRBV2|NA|TRBJ1-1|NA
CASSDIQDRIVRGGTEAFF
TGTGCCAGCAGTGATATTCAGGATCGAATTGTACGGGGGGGCACTGAAGCTTTCTTT
>TRBV3-1/TRBV3-2|TRBD1|TRBJ1-2|NA
CASSHSDRQQGYTF
TGTGCCAGCAGCCACTCGGACAGGCAACAAGGCTACACCTTC
>TRBV19|TRBD2|TRBJ2-3|NA
CASMREGLDTQYF
TGTGCCAGTATGCGGGAGGGCCTAGATACGCAGTATTTT
>TRBV7-9|TRBD1|TRBJ1-5|NA
CASSLGQGASQPQHF
TGTGCCAGCAGCTTAGGTCAGGGGGCCTCGCAGCCCCAGCATTTT
>TRBV6-6|TRBD1|TRBJ1-2|NA
CASRRTGEGYTF
TGTGCCAGCAGGAGGACAGGAGAGGGCTACACCTTC
>TRBV13|NA|TRBJ1-1|NA
CASSPTGANTEAFF
TGTGCCAGCAGCCCCACGGGGGCGAACACTGAAGCTTTCTTT
>TRBV6-5|NA|TRBJ1-1|NA
CASSYSGGTEAFF
TGTGCCAGCAGTTACTCGGGAGGCACTGAAGCTTTCTTT
>TRBV25-1|NA|TRBJ1-2|NA
CASSPPGPSYGYTF
TGTGCCAGCAGCCCCCCGGGACCTAGCTATGGCTACACCTTC
>TRBV6-2/TRBV6-3|NA|TRBJ2-3|NA
CASSEDITQYF
TGTGCCAGCAGCGAGGACATAACGCAGTATTTT
>TRBV13|NA|TRBJ2-1|NA
CASSLGRYGRNEQFF
TGTGCCAGCAGCTTAGGCCGTTATGGGCGGAATGAGCAGTTCTTC
>TRBV11-3|NA|TRBJ1-1|NA
CASSLEPGATEAFF
TGTGCCAGCAGCTTAGAACCCGGGGCCACTGAAGCTTTCTTT
>TRBV6-6|NA|TRBJ1-4|NA
CASSYLGEKLFF
TGTGCCAGCAGTTACTTAGGTGAAAAACTGTTTTTT
>TRBV30|TRBD1|TRBJ1-6|NA
CAAALGGTVLNSPLHF
TGTGCCGCTGCCTTGGGGGGGACAGTTTTAAATTCACCCCTCCACTTT
>TRBV6-2/TRBV6-3|NA|TRBJ1-1|NA
CASSFQLDTEAFF
TGTGCCAGCAGTTTCCAATTAGACACTGAAGCTTTCTTT
>TRBV11-2|NA|TRBJ2-7|NA
CASSLGRSSYSGDHEQYF
TGTGCCAGCAGCTTAGGGCGGAGTTCCTACTCAGGGGACCACGAGCAGTACTTC
>TRBV30|NA|TRBJ2-1|NA
CAWSTKRKSSYNEQFF
TGTGCCTGGAGTACCAAGAGGAAAAGCTCCTACAATGAGCAGTTCTTC